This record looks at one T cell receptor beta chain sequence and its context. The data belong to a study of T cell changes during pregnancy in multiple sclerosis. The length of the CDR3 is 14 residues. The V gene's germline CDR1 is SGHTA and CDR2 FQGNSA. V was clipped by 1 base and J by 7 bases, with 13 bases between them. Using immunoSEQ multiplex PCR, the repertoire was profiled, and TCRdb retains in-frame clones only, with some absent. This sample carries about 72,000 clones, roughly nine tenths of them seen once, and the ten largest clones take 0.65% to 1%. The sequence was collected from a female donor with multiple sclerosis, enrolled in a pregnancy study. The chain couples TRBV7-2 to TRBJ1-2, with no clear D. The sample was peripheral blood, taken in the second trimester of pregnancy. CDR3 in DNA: TGTGCCAGCAGCTTAGATGGCAGTATGGTTGGCTACACCTTC. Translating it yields CASSLDGSMVGYTF.